One and the same sample provided the 30 T cell receptor beta chains below, sequenced in a study of OX40 agonist ivuxolimab in advanced cancers. TCRdb's copy holds only in-frame clones and misses some; the assay was immunoSEQ multiplex PCR. The sample comprises over 85,000 clones, about 92% of which are singletons, and 0.27% rests with the top ten. The sequencing used CD4+ or CD8+ T cells sorted from blood, collected in a trial of the OX40 agonist ivuxolimab. The receptors shown here come from an adult with an advanced solid tumor such as melanoma, head and neck, liver or kidney cancer.

The chain uses TRBV9 and TRBJ2-3; perhaps TRBD2 as D (5 bases). V lost 2 bases to trimming and J lost 0 bases, with 7 bases between them. The CDR3 is 14 residues long. CDR1 SGDLS and CDR2 YYNGEE come from the germline V gene. The DNA of the CDR3 is TGTGCCAGCAGCGTCGAGGGAAGCACAGATACGCAGTATTTT. Protein: CASSVEGSTDTQYF. Full variable domain (rest looked up from reference TRBV9 and TRBJ2-3): DSGVTQTPKHLITATGQRVTLRCSPRSGDLSVYWYQQSLDQGLQFLIQYYNGEERAKGNILERFSAQQFPDLHSELNLSSLELGDSALYFCASSVEGSTDTQYFGPGTRLTVL.

This chain connects TRBV6-1 to TRBJ1-1, with D unresolved. This CDR3 has 14 amino acids. Germline V gene sequence: CDR1 MNHNS, CDR2 SASEGT. V shed 3 bases and J shed 3 bases, with 11 bases lying between them. The CDR3 nucleotides are TGTGCCAGCAGTGAGGGCGGTCTGGACACTGAAGCTTTCTTT. It yields the protein CASSEGGLDTEAFF.

The V call is TRBV6-5, the J call TRBJ1-1; 7 nucleotides align to TRBD1. The ends lost 5 bases at V and 3 bases at J; junction bases unmatched: 3. The CDR3 is 13 amino acids. Looked up from germline, CDR1 is MNHEY and CDR2 is SVGAGI. CDR3 sequence: CASSVQGDTEAFF. In nucleotides, the CDR3 is TGTGCCAGCAGTGTTCAGGGGGACACTGAAGCTTTCTTT.

This clone was recorded only once. The gene calls are TRBV28 and TRBJ2-3; TRBD2 aligns across 7 bases. Per the germline V gene, CDR1 is MDHEN and CDR2 is SYDVKM. The V and J ends lost 8 bases and 4 bases, in that order; junction bases with no gene match: 9. The CDR3 covers 14 residues. In nucleotides, the CDR3 is TGTGCCAGCCAAGGGAGGGCCGGCGCAGATACGCAGTATTTT. Translated, it gives CASQGRAGADTQYF.

In its sample, this clone was seen once. V and J are TRBV7-3 and TRBJ2-7, with D possibly being TRBD2 (5 bases). The V gene's germline CDR1 is SGHTA and CDR2 FQGTGA. The V gene lost 4 bases and the J gene lost 7 bases, with 17 bases spanning the gap. This CDR3 has 14 amino acids. The CDR3 bases are TGTGCCAGCAGCTCCCCCGGATACGGGGAGGAGCAGTACTTC. Protein sequence: CASSSPGYGEEQYF.

This clone was detected once. J is TRBJ2-2 and V is TRBV7-9, with 7 positions matching TRBD1. The V segment lost 5 bases and the J segment 5 bases; nucleotides outside the gene matches: 8. The CDR3 has 15 residues. CDR1 is SEHNR, CDR2 FQNEAQ, per germline (reference sequence). The CDR3 reads CASSLGTAETGELFF. DNA for the CDR3: TGTGCCAGCAGCCTTGGGACAGCAGAAACCGGGGAGCTGTTTTTT.

This sequence joins TRBV19 and TRBJ1-5; 8 bases match TRBD1. Germline V gives CDR1 LNHDA, CDR2 SQIVND (reference sequence). The V gene end was trimmed by 3 bases and the J gene end by 2 bases; junction bases not matched to a gene: 6. This CDR3 is built from 16 residues. The CDR3 reads CASSIPGTGRNQPQHF. CDR3 bases: TGTGCCAGTAGTATCCCTGGGACAGGACGCAATCAGCCCCAGCATTTT.

As DNA, the CDR3 is TGTGCCAGCAGCGGGACGGGGGTATGGAATCAGCCCCAGCATTTT. The encoded protein is CASSGTGVWNQPQHF. The rearrangement joins TRBV5-8 to TRBJ1-5, with D possibly matching TRBD1 (5 bases). The V end was cut by 4 bases, the J end by 4 bases, with 15 bases between. The germline gives CDR1 SGHTS, CDR2 YDEGEE. The CDR3 consists of 15 residues.

V and J are TRBV15 and TRBJ1-5; tentative D call: TRBD1 (5 bases). The CDR3 length is 14 residues. Deletions cut 5 bases from V and 2 bases from J, with 10 bases between. Germline CDR1 is LNHNV and CDR2 is YYDKDF (reference sequence). CDR3 bases: TGTGCCACCAGCTCCGACAGAGGCAATCAGCCCCAGCATTTT. It yields the protein CATSSDRGNQPQHF.

The CDR3 nucleotides are TGTGCCAGCAGCTTAGATGGGGAGACAGGTAGAGAGACCCAGTACTTC. Encoded protein: CASSLDGETGRETQYF. The rearrangement joins TRBV11-3 to TRBJ2-5, with D perhaps matching TRBD1 (6 bases). This CDR3 is 16 amino acids long. V was pared by 0 bases and J by 4 bases, with 15 bases between. CDR1 and CDR2 (germline): SGHNT, YENEEA.

In nucleotides, the CDR3 is TGTGCCAGCAGCGATGGGTGGGGGGGCGGGGAGACCCAGTACTTC. The encoded protein is CASSDGWGGGETQYF. V and J are TRBV5-4 and TRBJ2-5; D is possibly TRBD2 (7 bases). The CDR3 runs 15 residues. CDR1 and CDR2 (germline): SGHNT, YYREEE (reference sequence). The V end lost 4 bases, the J end lost 5 bases, and 18 bases lay between the germline ends. The full variable domain, rest sourced from reference TRBV5-4 and TRBJ2-5, is ETGVTQSPTHLIKTRGQQVTLRCSSQSGHNTVSWYQQALGQGPQFIFQYYREEENGRGNFPPRFSGLQFPNYSSELNVNALELDDSALYLCASSDGWGGGETQYFGPGTRLLVL.

The chain uses TRBV7-3 and TRBJ2-1; D gene ambiguous. The germline V and J ends were trimmed by 1 base and 8 bases, with 9 bases remaining between them. The CDR3 covers 13 residues. Germline V CDR1 and CDR2: SGHTA, FQGTGA. CDR3 coding DNA: TGTGCCAGCAGCTTAAATCCCGGCGATGAGCAGTTCTTC. It yields the protein CASSLNPGDEQFF.

The V call is TRBV5-1, the J call TRBJ2-2, with TRBD2 as a possible D gene (5 bases). Trimming stripped 4 bases from V and 4 bases from J, with 14 bases between. Germline CDR1 reads SGHRS; CDR2 reads YFSETQ. The CDR3 is made up of 15 amino acids. CDR3 amino acids: CASSSSGRSTGELFF. For the CDR3, the DNA is TGCGCCAGCAGCAGCTCTGGGAGAAGCACCGGGGAGCTGTTTTTT. Full variable domain (rest looked up from reference TRBV5-1 and TRBJ2-2): KAGVTQTPRYLIKTRGQQVTLSCSPISGHRSVSWYQQTPGQGLQFLFEYFSETQRNKGNFPGRFSGRQFSNSRSEMNVSTLELGDSALYLCASSSSGRSTGELFFGEGSRLTVL.

The V and J genes are TRBV15 and TRBJ1-2, with 7 bases fitting TRBD1. The CDR3 has 15 residues. Germline values: CDR1 LNHNV, CDR2 YYDKDF (reference sequence). Losses at the gene ends were 0 bases for V and 6 bases for J; bases not matched to a gene: 7. CDR3 bases: TGTGCCACCAGCAGAGATCGCACAGGGGATAATGGCTACACCTTC. Residues: CATSRDRTGDNGYTF. Based on the CDR3 plus reference TRBV15 and TRBJ1-2, the full variable domain is DAMVIQNPRYQVTQFGKPVTLSCSQTLNHNVMYWYQQKSSQAPKLLFHYYDKDFNNEADTPDNFQSRRPNTSFCFLDIRSPGLGDTAMYLCATSRDRTGDNGYTFGSGTRLTVV.

The gene calls are TRBV4-3 and TRBJ1-6, with D uncertain. Between the trimmed V and J ends, which lost 4 bases and 2 bases, there was a span of 9 bases. The CDR3 extends over 15 amino acids. CDR1 and CDR2 (germline): LGHNA, YSLEER. CDR3 nucleotide sequence: TGCGCCAGCAGCCCCAGGTCGGCCTATAATTCACCCCTCCACTTT. It encodes CASSPRSAYNSPLHF.

V gene TRBV15 combines with J gene TRBJ2-1; D gene uncertain. V lost 5 bases to trimming and J lost 6 bases, with 20 bases between them. From germline, CDR1 is LNHNV and CDR2 YYDKDF (reference sequence). This CDR3 has 16 amino acids. The CDR3 here is CATSRYNSPRVNEQFF. The CDR3 bases are TGTGCCACCAGCCGTTACAATTCGCCTCGAGTCAATGAGCAGTTCTTC.

The genes are TRBV2 and TRBJ2-7, with a weak D call TRBD1 (6 bases). Germline CDR1 is SNHLY and CDR2 is FYNNEI. V lost 4 bases, J lost 2 bases, and 9 bases lay in between. The CDR3 sequence is 13 residues long. CDR3 sequence reads: CASSGTVAYEQYF. In nucleotides, the CDR3 is TGTGCCAGCAGTGGGACAGTAGCCTACGAGCAGTACTTC.

The gene calls are TRBV27 and TRBJ2-7; 11 bases match TRBD1. V lost 2 bases, J lost 5 bases, and 5 bases stayed unmatched. CDR1 is MNHEY and CDR2 is SMNVEV in the germline V gene (reference sequence). This CDR3 has 15 amino acids. For the CDR3, the DNA is TGTGCCAGCAGTTTACTGGACAGGGGGCGTAACGAGCAGTACTTC. It codes for CASSLLDRGRNEQYF.

The chain is built from TRBV19 and TRBJ1-2; 8 bases fit TRBD1. The J segment lost 4 bases and the V segment lost 5 bases, leaving 9 bases of the junction unmatched. The CDR3 totals 15 residues. Germline V lookup: CDR1 LNHDA, CDR2 SQIVND (reference sequence). The CDR3 is CASSPFGQGSYGYTF. The CDR3 coding sequence is TGTGCCAGTAGTCCCTTTGGACAGGGTAGCTATGGCTACACCTTC.

The rearrangement links TRBV19 to TRBJ1-5, with D maybe TRBD1 (5 bases). Trimming cost V 7 bases and J 2 bases, with 15 bases left between them. The CDR3 runs to 15 residues. Germline CDR1 LNHDA, CDR2 SQIVND (reference sequence). This CDR3 is CASNPLQGGNQPQHF. The CDR3 nucleotides read TGTGCCAGTAACCCACTTCAGGGTGGCAATCAGCCCCAGCATTTT.

The chain joins TRBV5-4 to TRBJ1-2; 10 bases fit TRBD1. V lost 4 bases and J lost 5; bases outside the gene matches: 11. Germline V CDR1 and CDR2: SGHNT, YYREEE (reference sequence). This CDR3 region has 16 residues. The CDR3: CASSGARGQGKYGYTF. In DNA form, the CDR3 reads TGTGCCAGCAGCGGCGCCCGGGGACAGGGGAAATATGGCTACACCTTC. Looking up the rest from reference TRBV5-4 and TRBJ1-2 gives the full variable domain: ETGVTQSPTHLIKTRGQQVTLRCSSQSGHNTVSWYQQALGQGPQFIFQYYREEENGRGNFPPRFSGLQFPNYSSELNVNALELDDSALYLCASSGARGQGKYGYTFGSGTRLTVV.

The V call is TRBV18, the J call TRBJ1-5, with a tentative D call TRBD1 (6 bases). Trimming took 2 bases from V and 7 from J, leaving 21 bases between them. This CDR3 region has 17 residues. In germline, CDR1 is KGHSH, CDR2 LQKENI. In nucleotides, the CDR3 is TGTGCCAGCTCACCATTTACCGGGGGCGCGGGAAGACAGCCCCAGCATTTT. It translates to CASSPFTGGAGRQPQHF. Complete variable domain (other parts from reference TRBV18 and TRBJ1-5): NAGVMQNPRHLVRRRGQEARLRCSPMKGHSHVYWYRQLPEEGLKFMVYLQKENIIDESGMPKERFSAEFPKEGPSILRIQQVVRGDSAAYFCASSPFTGGAGRQPQHFGDGTRLSIL.

This sequence joins TRBV9 and TRBJ2-7; possible D gene TRBD1, 6 bases. The V end lost 5 bases, the J end lost 0 bases, and 9 bases lay between the germline ends. The CDR3 extends over 13 amino acids. Germline CDR1 reads SGDLS; CDR2 reads YYNGEE. The CDR3 here is CASSRDISYEQYF. The CDR3 nucleotides are TGTGCCAGCAGTCGGGACATCTCCTACGAGCAGTACTTC.

This chain's CDR3 is CASSLGDRNTEAFF. The CDR3 DNA is TGTGCCAGCAGCTTGGGGGACAGGAACACTGAAGCTTTCTTT. The chain carries TRBV5-6 and TRBJ1-1, with 7 bases aligning to TRBD1. CDR1 is SGHDT and CDR2 is YYEEEE in the germline V gene. With V trimmed by 0 bases and J by 1 base, 0 bases remained unmatched. CDR3 size: 14 residues.

The chain joins TRBV27 to TRBJ2-1; TRBD2 aligns across 8 bases. The germline CDR1 and CDR2 sequences are MNHEY and SMNVEV (reference sequence). This CDR3 has 18 residues. V lost 2 bases to trimming and J lost 3 bases; unmatched junction nucleotides: 12. The CDR3: CASSLNPGTRIIYNEQFF. The CDR3 region has the DNA TGTGCCAGCAGTTTAAACCCCGGGACTAGAATCATCTACAATGAGCAGTTCTTC.

The CDR3 DNA is TGTGCCAGTACAGCCCCGAACACCGGGGAGCTGTTTTTT. Protein: CASTAPNTGELFF. The chain links TRBV6-1 to TRBJ2-2; D is uncertain. CDR1 is MNHNS, CDR2 SASEGT, per germline. Trimming removed 9 bases from V and 0 bases from J, with 8 bases in between. The CDR3 sequence is 13 residues long.

V gene TRBV7-2 combines with J gene TRBJ1-6; D is uncertain. Trimming pared 1 base from V and 8 bases from J, leaving 12 bases between. The CDR3 extends over 15 amino acids. Germline CDR1 is SGHTA and CDR2 is FQGNSA. The CDR3 nucleotides are TGTGCCAGCAGCTTAGTTCAGGAGGGCGATTCACCCCTCCACTTT. Translating it yields CASSLVQEGDSPLHF. Using reference TRBV7-2 and TRBJ1-6 for the parts outside the CDR3, the full variable domain is GAGVSQSPSNKVTEKGKDVELRCDPISGHTALYWYRQSLGQGLEFLIYFQGNSAPDKSGLPSDRFSAERTGGSVSTLTIQRTQQEDSAVYLCASSLVQEGDSPLHFGNGTRLTVT.

This chain joins TRBV28 and TRBJ1-2; 11 nucleotides match TRBD1. J was trimmed by 8 bases and V by 6 bases; bases with no gene match: 17. CDR1 MDHEN and CDR2 SYDVKM come from the germline V gene. The CDR3 totals 17 residues. CDR3 region: CASRSPTPGQGGRGYTF. As DNA, the CDR3 is TGTGCCAGCAGATCACCCACCCCGGGACAGGGGGGAAGGGGCTACACCTTC.

V usage is TRBV7-2 and J usage is TRBJ1-6; possibly TRBD1 for D (5 bases). The CDR3 contains 14 residues. Germline V gene data show CDR1 as SGHTA and CDR2 as FQGNSA. The V end lost 3 bases, the J end lost 5 bases, and 8 bases lay between the germline ends. The CDR3, as DNA: TGTGCCAGCAGCTTTATAGGGGATAATTCACCCCTCCACTTT. Translated: CASSFIGDNSPLHF. The full variable domain, completed using reference TRBV7-2 and TRBJ1-6, is GAGVSQSPSNKVTEKGKDVELRCDPISGHTALYWYRQSLGQGLEFLIYFQGNSAPDKSGLPSDRFSAERTGGSVSTLTIQRTQQEDSAVYLCASSFIGDNSPLHFGNGTRLTVT.

This clone was picked up one time. The chain joins TRBV11-2 to TRBJ2-5, with 14 bases aligning to TRBD2. The CDR3 has 17 residues. V shed 2 bases, J shed 1 base, and the junction held 3 bases outside the gene matches. Germline V gene data show CDR1 as SGHAT and CDR2 as FQNNGV. This CDR3 reads CASSLIGLAGGQETQYF. CDR3 nucleotides: TGTGCCAGCAGCTTAATTGGACTAGCGGGGGGCCAAGAGACCCAGTACTTC. Full variable domain (remainder filled in from reference TRBV11-2 and TRBJ2-5): EAGVAQSPRYKIIEKRQSVAFWCNPISGHATLYWYQQILGQGPKLLIQFQNNGVVDDSQLPKDRFSAERLKGVDSTLKIQPAKLEDSAVYLCASSLIGLAGGQETQYFGPGTRLLVL.